This T cell receptor (beta chain) derives from a study of OX40 agonist ivuxolimab in advanced cancers. Study information: A male proportion of 70% to 90% was recorded, with mean age around 55 years and range about 23 to 90.

Deletions cut 8 bases from V and 5 bases from J, with 20 bases between. The CDR3 contains 15 residues. CDR1 is MDHEN and CDR2 is SYDVKM in the germline V gene. The protocol was immunoSEQ multiplex PCR, while the TCRdb copy is restricted to in-frame clones and leaves out a portion. The sample holds over 45,000 clones, 79% seen once. Patients were excluded for autoimmune disease history or systemic immunosuppression. Study observations and caveats: Expanded clones tended on average to be more numerous among CD8+ T cells than CD4+.

This clone has only one observation. Its antigen is as yet unknown. This chain connects TRBV28 to TRBJ2-3; D perhaps matches TRBD2 (6 bases). The clonotype comes from an adult with an advanced solid tumor such as melanoma, head and neck, liver or kidney cancer. The material sequenced was CD4+ or CD8+ T cells sorted from blood, taken in a trial of the OX40 agonist ivuxolimab. CDR3 amino acids: CASRSGGVGEDTQYF. In DNA, the CDR3 is TGTGCCAGCCGGTCAGGAGGGGTAGGTGAAGATACGCAGTATTTT.